A single sample is the source of the 30 T cell receptor beta chains below, sequenced in a study of blood T cell repertoires in COVID-19. This table comes from immunoSEQ multiplex PCR, and its TCRdb copy is limited to in-frame clones, with some not included. The data hold around 310,000 clones, with 90% observed a single time. The sequencing input was peripheral blood. These receptors originate from a woman in her thirties with COVID-19, enrolled during active disease.

The chain recombines TRBV11-2 with TRBJ2-1; D may be TRBD1 (5 bases). Germline CDR1 is SGHAT and CDR2 is FQNNGV. Deletions cut 1 base from V and 6 bases from J, with 13 bases between. This CDR3 comprises 15 residues. CDR3 sequence reads: CASSLGGQRGNEQFF. Here the CDR3 DNA reads TGTGCCAGCAGCTTAGGGGGCCAAAGAGGCAATGAGCAGTTCTTC.

V usage is TRBV10-1 and J usage is TRBJ2-1; tentative D call: TRBD1 (6 bases). The CDR3 covers 16 residues. Trimming pared 0 bases from V and 0 bases from J, leaving 9 bases between. Germline V lookup: CDR1 WNHNN, CDR2 SYGVQD (reference sequence). The CDR3 is CASSESRGSSYNEQFF. In DNA, the CDR3 is TGCGCCAGCAGTGAGTCGAGGGGGAGCTCCTACAATGAGCAGTTCTTC.

The J gene is TRBJ1-6, the V gene TRBV9; tentatively, D is TRBD1 (6 bases). With 0 bases removed from V and 7 bases from J, the gap between germline ends came to 8 bases. The CDR3 is made up of 14 amino acids. Germline V lookup: CDR1 SGDLS, CDR2 YYNGEE. In DNA form, the CDR3 reads TGTGCCAGCAGCGTAGGGGACACAAATTCACCCCTCCACTTT. Translated: CASSVGDTNSPLHF. The variable domain in full, with the rest retrieved from reference TRBV9 and TRBJ1-6, is DSGVTQTPKHLITATGQRVTLRCSPRSGDLSVYWYQQSLDQGLQFLIQYYNGEERAKGNILERFSAQQFPDLHSELNLSSLELGDSALYFCASSVGDTNSPLHFGNGTRLTVT.

This chain connects TRBV4-1 to TRBJ1-1, with a possible D match to TRBD1 (5 bases). CDR1 MGHRA and CDR2 YSYEKL come from the germline V gene. Trimming took off 3 bases at V and 1 base at J, with 12 bases between the two ends. The CDR3 runs 15 residues. CDR3 nucleotide sequence: TGCGCCAGCAGCCACCCGGGACTCCAGAACACTGAAGCTTTCTTT. Amino acids: CASSHPGLQNTEAFF.

This rearrangement joins TRBV7-8 to TRBJ2-7; TRBD1 matches at 9 bases. The V gene end was trimmed by 5 bases and the J gene end by 5 bases; junction bases not matched to a gene: 10. Germline V CDR1 and CDR2: SGHVS, FQNEAQ. This CDR3 contains 15 residues. The CDR3 DNA sequence: TGTGCCAGCAGCACACGGACAGGGGCGAAGGACGAGCAGTACTTC. Amino acids: CASSTRTGAKDEQYF.

The V and J genes are TRBV5-8 and TRBJ1-1; possible D gene TRBD1, 6 bases. Germline loops: CDR1 SGHTS, CDR2 YDEGEE. V was shortened by 7 bases and J by 3 bases, with 13 bases between the two germline ends. The CDR3 has 13 residues. The CDR3 sequence is CASARQDYTEAFF. The CDR3 DNA is TGTGCCAGCGCACGACAGGACTACACTGAAGCTTTCTTT. The whole variable domain, filled in from reference TRBV5-8 and TRBJ1-1, reads EAGVTQSPTHLIKTRGQQATLRCSPISGHTSVYWYQQALGLGLQFLLWYDEGEERNRGNFPPRFSGRQFPNYSSELNVNALELEDSALYLCASARQDYTEAFFGQGTRLTVV.

The chain uses TRBV24-1 and TRBJ2-5; weak D call: TRBD2 (5 bases). Trimming removed 4 bases from V and 4 bases from J, with 9 bases in between. Germline CDR1 is KGHDR and CDR2 is SFDVKD. The CDR3 is 13 amino acids. CDR3 sequence (DNA): TGTGCCACCAGTGAGGGAGTTGTAGAGACCCAGTACTTC. Translation: CATSEGVVETQYF.

The chain has TRBV4-3 and TRBJ2-3; D call uncertain. The length of the CDR3 is 15 residues. From germline, CDR1 is LGHNA and CDR2 YSLEER. Between the trimmed V and J ends, which lost 0 bases and 6 bases, there was a span of 13 bases. The chain's CDR3 is CASSQDSGGADTQYF. The DNA of the CDR3 is TGCGCCAGCAGCCAAGATAGTGGTGGAGCGGATACGCAGTATTTT.

The CDR3 reads CASSVDPKQGEGADTQYF. The CDR3 DNA is TGTGCCAGCAGCGTAGATCCCAAGCAGGGGGAAGGCGCAGATACGCAGTATTTT. This sequence joins TRBV9 and TRBJ2-3; 7 bases are shared with TRBD1. This CDR3 is built from 18 residues. The junction had 14 bases not matched to a gene; V was cut back by 0 bases and J by 4 bases. The germline V gene has CDR1 SGDLS and CDR2 YYNGEE.

The chain links TRBV28 to TRBJ1-5; no reliable D call. Between the trimmed V and J ends, which lost 4 bases and 9 bases, there was a span of 10 bases. Germline values: CDR1 MDHEN, CDR2 SYDVKM. CDR3 length: 12 residues. This CDR3 is CASSSPTGPQHF. Written as DNA, the CDR3 is TGTGCCAGCAGTTCGCCCACGGGGCCCCAGCATTTT.

The chain combines TRBV13 with TRBJ2-1; 14 bases are a match to TRBD2. CDR1 PRHDT and CDR2 FYEKMQ come from the germline V gene (reference sequence). This CDR3 spans 16 amino acids. Germline trimming cut 5 bases from V and 8 bases from J; bases unmatched to any gene: 8. This chain's CDR3 is CASSPGLAGAVDEQFF. The CDR3 nucleotides read TGTGCCAGCAGCCCGGGACTAGCGGGAGCTGTCGATGAGCAGTTCTTC.

This clone was seen only once. The J gene is TRBJ2-7, the V gene TRBV2, with 8 bases fitting TRBD1. Germline CDR1 and CDR2: SNHLY and FYNNEI. Unmatched junction bases numbered 6, after V lost 3 bases and J lost 5 bases. The CDR3 loop spans 14 amino acids. CDR3 DNA: TGTGCCAGCAGTGAGACGCCAGGGGGCAACGAGCAGTACTTC. It codes for CASSETPGGNEQYF.

The chain joins TRBV5-1 to TRBJ2-7, with D perhaps TRBD1 (6 bases). V gave up 3 bases and J gave up 7 bases, with 14 bases separating them. The CDR3 totals 13 residues. CDR1 is SGHRS, CDR2 YFSETQ, per germline. DNA of the CDR3: TGCGCCAGCAGCTCCACAGGGTTGGGTGAGCAGTACTTC. Protein: CASSSTGLGEQYF.

The chain links TRBV7-9 to TRBJ2-7; D is perhaps TRBD1 (7 bases). This CDR3 has 13 residues. V lost 5 bases to trimming and J lost 3 bases, with 11 bases between them. Germline loops: CDR1 SEHNR, CDR2 FQNEAQ (reference sequence). The CDR3 DNA reads TGTGCCAGCAGCGCGGGACAGTTCTACGAGCAGTACTTC. Amino acids: CASSAGQFYEQYF. Combining the CDR3 with reference TRBV7-9 and TRBJ2-7 gives the whole variable domain DTGVSQNPRHKITKRGQNVTFRCDPISEHNRLYWYRQTLGQGPEFLTYFQNEAQLEKSRLLSDRFSAERPKGSFSTLEIQRTEQGDSAMYLCASSAGQFYEQYFGPGTRLTVT.

This clone was observed a few times. V and J are TRBV19 and TRBJ1-1; possibly TRBD1 for D (5 bases). In germline, CDR1 is LNHDA, CDR2 SQIVND (reference sequence). V was pared by 3 bases and J by 1 base, with 12 bases between. The CDR3 is made up of 15 amino acids. The DNA of the CDR3 is TGTGCCAGTAGTATCGGGGGGAGTGGGAACACTGAAGCTTTCTTT. This translates into CASSIGGSGNTEAFF.

This CDR3 is CASSLRRNSYNEQFF. CDR3 sequence (DNA): TGTGCCAGCAGTTTACGGCGGAACTCCTACAATGAGCAGTTCTTC. The J gene is TRBJ2-1, the V gene TRBV28, with D unclear. V was cut by 2 bases and J by 0 bases, with 8 bases left in between. This CDR3 has 15 amino acids. Germline values: CDR1 MDHEN, CDR2 SYDVKM. Full variable domain (remainder filled in from reference TRBV28 and TRBJ2-1): DVKVTQSSRYLVKRTGEKVFLECVQDMDHENMFWYRQDPGLGLRLIYFSYDVKMKEKGDIPEGYSVSREKKERFSLILESASTNQTSMYLCASSLRRNSYNEQFFGPGTRLTVL.

This clone was recorded once. V gene TRBV5-4 combines with J gene TRBJ1-2; 8 bases are shared with TRBD1. V was pared by 4 bases and J by 8 bases, with 10 bases of the junction left unmatched. CDR1 is SGHNT and CDR2 is YYREEE in the germline V gene (reference sequence). The CDR3 runs 14 residues. Written as DNA, the CDR3 is TGTGCCAGCAGCCACAAAGGACAGGGAGGAGGCTACACCTTC. It yields the protein CASSHKGQGGGYTF.

J is TRBJ2-2 and V is TRBV28; 8 nucleotides agree with TRBD2. Germline lookup yields CDR1 MDHEN and CDR2 SYDVKM. There are 17 residues in the CDR3. Trimming cost V 6 bases and J 2 bases; bases outside gene matches: 11. In DNA form, the CDR3 reads TGTGCCAGCAGCCAGGACGGGCTAGCGGGTAACACCGGGGAGCTGTTTTTT. Translated, it gives CASSQDGLAGNTGELFF.

V and J are TRBV19 and TRBJ2-1; a possible D gene is TRBD2 (5 bases). Germline V lookup: CDR1 LNHDA, CDR2 SQIVND (reference sequence). The CDR3 extends over 16 amino acids. Trimming shortened V by 4 bases and J by 0 bases, and 13 bases separated the two germline ends. CDR3 DNA sequence: TGTGCCAGTAGTACCTTAGCGAGAAGCTCCTACAATGAGCAGTTCTTC. It encodes CASSTLARSSYNEQFF. Together with reference TRBV19 and TRBJ2-1, the CDR3 gives the full variable domain: DGGITQSPKYLFRKEGQNVTLSCEQNLNHDAMYWYRQDPGQGLRLIYYSQIVNDFQKGDIAEGYSVSREKKESFPLTVTSAQKNPTAFYLCASSTLARSSYNEQFFGPGTRLTVL.

J is TRBJ2-5 and V is TRBV9; weak D call: TRBD2 (5 bases). Germline CDR1 reads SGDLS; CDR2 reads YYNGEE. V was pared by 4 bases and J by 5 bases, with 9 bases between. The CDR3 runs to 12 residues. Here the CDR3 reads CASSSTGETQYF. CDR3 coding DNA: TGTGCCAGCAGCTCGACGGGGGAGACCCAGTACTTC.

V gene TRBV14 combines with J gene TRBJ2-5, with D perhaps TRBD1 (5 bases). Germline CDR1 SGHDN, CDR2 FVKESK. The germline V and J ends were trimmed by 2 bases and 2 bases, with 15 bases remaining between them. The CDR3 consists of 16 residues. As DNA, the CDR3 is TGTGCCAGCAGCCAAAGTGCCAGGGCCTCTCAAGAGACCCAGTACTTC. Its protein product is CASSQSARASQETQYF.

The V call is TRBV28, the J call TRBJ2-7, with 9 nucleotides matching TRBD2. In germline, CDR1 is MDHEN, CDR2 SYDVKM. J lost 6 bases, V lost 6 bases, and 3 bases had no gene match. This CDR3 is 12 amino acids long. The DNA for the CDR3 is TGTGCCAGCAGGCTAGCGGGACGCGAGCAGTACTTC. Amino acids: CASRLAGREQYF. The full variable domain, with the rest looked up from reference TRBV28 and TRBJ2-7, is DVKVTQSSRYLVKRTGEKVFLECVQDMDHENMFWYRQDPGLGLRLIYFSYDVKMKEKGDIPEGYSVSREKKERFSLILESASTNQTSMYLCASRLAGREQYFGPGTRLTVT.

This chain links TRBV11-3 with TRBJ2-2; the D gene is possibly TRBD1 (6 bases). The CDR3 runs 16 residues. V lost 1 base and J lost 4, with 13 bases in between. Germline loops: CDR1 SGHNT, CDR2 YENEEA. The CDR3 region is CASSLAGGYGTGELFF. The CDR3 DNA is TGTGCCAGCAGCTTAGCTGGGGGCTACGGCACCGGGGAGCTGTTTTTT.

The CDR3 DNA is TGTGCCAGCAGTGAGCCCCCGCTAGCGGGAGTCGTGGGCCACGAGCAGTACTTC. Amino acids: CASSEPPLAGVVGHEQYF. The chain combines TRBV6-4 with TRBJ2-7, with 10 bases matching TRBD2. This CDR3 has 18 residues. The V gene's germline CDR1 is MRHNA and CDR2 SNTAGT. V lost 3 bases and J lost 5; bases outside the gene matches: 16.

V is TRBV5-4 and J is TRBJ2-1; 10 bases agree with TRBD2. V was clipped by 0 bases and J by 9 bases; unmatched bases: 6. Germline V lookup: CDR1 SGHNT, CDR2 YYREEE (reference sequence). The CDR3 sequence is 15 residues long. As DNA, the CDR3 is TGTGCCAGCAGCTTGGCTCTAGCGGGAGTGTTTGAGCAGTTCTTC. Its protein product is CASSLALAGVFEQFF.

The chain combines TRBV28 with TRBJ2-1; 14 positions match TRBD2. The ends lost 2 bases at V and 8 bases at J; junction bases unmatched: 2. Per the germline V gene, CDR1 is MDHEN and CDR2 is SYDVKM. The CDR3 sequence is 15 residues long. The CDR3 bases are TGTGCCAGCAGTTTACCGGGACTAGCGGGAGATGAGCAGTTCTTC. The encoded protein is CASSLPGLAGDEQFF.

This clone was seen only once. The chain's CDR3 is CASIPPGQGIYGYTF. Here the CDR3 DNA reads TGTGCCAGCATTCCTCCGGGACAAGGGATCTATGGCTACACCTTC. The chain recombines TRBV28 with TRBJ1-2, with TRBD1 as a possible D gene (6 bases). The V end lost 7 bases, the J end lost 4 bases, and 19 bases lay between the germline ends. CDR1 and CDR2 (germline): MDHEN, SYDVKM. The CDR3 extends over 15 amino acids.

The rearrangement uses TRBV2 and TRBJ2-3; D possibly corresponds to TRBD2 (5 bases). The CDR3 sequence is 13 residues long. The V gene lost 3 bases and the J gene lost 6 bases, with 10 bases spanning the gap. CDR1 and CDR2 (germline): SNHLY, FYNNEI. The chain's CDR3 is CASSEGRLDTQYF. CDR3 DNA sequence: TGTGCCAGCAGTGAGGGGAGATTGGATACGCAGTATTTT.

This chain joins TRBV28 and TRBJ1-5; D possibly corresponds to TRBD1 (5 bases). The CDR3 sequence is 14 residues long. CDR1 is MDHEN, CDR2 SYDVKM, per germline. V was trimmed by 5 bases and J by 4 bases, leaving 12 bases between them. CDR3 coding DNA: TGTGCCAGCAGTAACTCAGGGAGGAATCAGCCCCAGCATTTT. It codes for CASSNSGRNQPQHF.

The chain is built from TRBV14 and TRBJ1-3; D remains ambiguous. Trimming took 2 bases from V and 4 from J, leaving 9 bases between them. This CDR3 has 14 residues. From germline, CDR1 is SGHDN and CDR2 FVKESK. CDR3 loop: CASSQTVSGNTIYF. DNA of the CDR3: TGTGCCAGCAGCCAAACAGTCTCGGGAAACACCATATATTTT.